Sequencing of this T cell receptor (beta chain) was carried out in a study of blood T cell repertoires in COVID-19. Study as a whole: Some COVID-19 samples were acute and others convalescent; all came from the United States, Italy and Spain.

The assay was immunoSEQ multiplex PCR, and TCRdb's table has in-frame clones only and misses some. Altogether roughly 47,000 clones are present, around 89% being singletons, with the ten largest covering about a sixth. Trimming removed 6 bases from V and 0 bases from J, with 12 bases in between. CDR1 and CDR2 (germline): MNHNY, SVGAGI (reference sequence). This CDR3 is built from 15 residues. The rearrangement joins TRBV6-6 to TRBJ1-5, with D possibly matching TRBD1 (5 bases). This TCR derives from a man aged 70-80 years with active COVID-19. The material sequenced was peripheral blood. CDR3 amino acids: CASRRGQYSNQPQHF. The CDR3 DNA reads TGTGCCAGCAGGAGAGGACAATATAGCAATCAGCCCCAGCATTTT.